This record covers a single T cell receptor (beta chain). Time point reported: blood 4 weeks post-SBRT, at nephrectomy. Indicated treatment: 15 Gy SBRT to primary tumor, nephrectomy 4 weeks later. Nephrectomy followed 15 Gy stereotactic body radiation by 4 weeks. Blood was sampled at baseline, 2 weeks and 4 weeks after SBRT. The tumor was a clear cell renal cell carcinoma. This record comes from a study of radiation and T cells in renal cell carcinoma. The data were produced by immunoSEQ multiplex PCR, yet TCRdb's version contains in-frame clones alone and is incomplete. Among around 140,000 clones listed, 75% to 90% were seen once. This receptor was identified in a woman between 50 and 59 years old with renal cell carcinoma. The specimen comprised blood, sampled from a patient whose treatment included radiotherapy and nephrectomy.

This chain's CDR3 is CSGSGTGEGYTF. CDR3 DNA sequence: TGCAGCGGCTCCGGGACAGGAGAAGGCTACACCTTC. The chain joins TRBV29-1 to TRBJ1-2, with 8 bases that match TRBD1. CDR1 and CDR2 (germline): SQVTM, ANQGSEA. The CDR3 consists of 12 residues. The V segment lost 7 bases and the J segment 8 bases; nucleotides outside the gene matches: 9.